The 31 T cell receptor beta chains below were found in one sample sequenced in a study of T-cell reconstitution after alpha-beta-depleted transplantation in children (TCRdb year 2016). Library prep was done by PCR. TCRdb records Illumina HiSeq 2500 as the sequencer. Molecular barcoding was employed in the preparation of TCR libraries, with unique molecular identifiers being used to normalize TCRbeta repertoire quantification. The public reads were reanalyzed by TCRdb: fastp trimming at Q25, MiXCR alignment, in-frame beta chains only. CDR3 protein duplicates are merged, each entry listing the most common genes and DNA. The sample yields 300,000 to 400,000 distinct CDR3 sequences; approximately 12% were counted once. Together, the top ten hold about 3.9% of the sample. Sample: PBMCs, taken from the stem cell graft. These receptors all come from a human donor who donated a stem cell graft to a child with Fanconi anemia.

This clonotype was counted at least ten times. This chain uses TRBV20-1 with TRBJ2-5; D unresolved. CDR1 DFQATT and CDR2 SNEGSKA come from the germline V gene (reference sequence). V lost 5 bases, J lost 5 bases, and 12 bases lay in between. The CDR3 covers 12 residues. The CDR3 here is CSADRPGETQYF. CDR3 coding DNA: TGCAGTGCTGATCGACCCGGGGAGACCCAGTACTTC.

This clonotype was observed at least ten times. The chain has TRBV12-3 or TRBV12-4 and TRBJ1-6; unclear D gene. The CDR3 length is 14 residues. Trimming pared 3 bases from V and 7 bases from J, leaving 10 bases between. The CDR3 nucleotides read TGTGCCAGCAGTTTGATAGCCGAGAATTCACCCCTCCACTTT. Encoded protein: CASSLIAENSPLHF.

In DNA form, the CDR3 reads TGTGCCAGCAGACCAGGCAAGGGGGCGAGCACTAATGAAAAACTGTTTTTT. Its protein is CASRPGKGASTNEKLFF. The chain carries TRBV27 and TRBJ1-4, with TRBD1 identical over 7 bases. Losses at the gene ends were 6 bases for V and 2 bases for J; bases not matched to a gene: 12. CDR3 size: 17 residues. The germline CDR1 and CDR2 sequences are MNHEY and SMNVEV (reference sequence).

This clonotype was picked up a small number of times. The chain couples TRBV7-8 to TRBJ2-3, with TRBD2 matching 12 bases. The CDR3 runs to 16 residues. V gave up 3 bases and J gave up 4 bases; unmatched junction bases: 5. The germline gives CDR1 SGHVS, CDR2 FQNEAQ. CDR3 sequence (DNA): TGTGCCAGCAGCTTCAGGACTAGCGGGGTATCAGATACGCAGTATTTT. Translated, it gives CASSFRTSGVSDTQYF.

This clonotype was detected only a few times. The chain carries TRBV29-1 and TRBJ2-2; 11 positions agree with TRBD1. The CDR3 contains 16 residues. With 6 bases clipped from V and 2 bases from J, the junction kept 8 bases outside the gene matches. Germline V gene lookup returns CDR1 SQVTM and CDR2 ANQGSEA. The CDR3 region is CSVGGTGGRNTGELFF. CDR3 nucleotide sequence: TGCAGCGTGGGCGGGACAGGGGGACGAAACACCGGGGAGCTGTTTTTT.

V and J are TRBV2 and TRBJ1-5; TRBD1 matches at 7 bases. V lost 2 bases to trimming and J lost 6 bases; unmatched junction nucleotides: 7. The CDR3 extends over 15 amino acids. CDR1 is SNHLY and CDR2 is FYNNEI in the germline V gene. CDR3 residues: CASSERQGVFQPQHF. CDR3 DNA sequence: TGTGCCAGCAGTGAACGTCAGGGGGTCTTTCAGCCCCAGCATTTT.

There are many counts of this clonotype. This rearrangement joins TRBV12-3 or TRBV12-4 to TRBJ1-6, with TRBD1 as a possible D gene (5 bases). Between the trimmed V and J ends, which lost 3 bases and 7 bases, there was a span of 13 bases. This CDR3 has 15 residues. CDR3 sequence: CASSFSQGTNSPLHF. The CDR3 region has the DNA TGTGCCAGCAGTTTTTCCCAGGGAACGAATTCACCCCTCCACTTT.

This clonotype was observed a single time. The chain joins TRBV28 to TRBJ2-7; 8 nucleotides match TRBD1. Germline lookup yields CDR1 MDHEN and CDR2 SYDVKM. The CDR3 sequence is 12 residues long. Trimming cost V 9 bases and J 7 bases; bases outside gene matches: 8. The CDR3 protein is CASSTGALEQYV. As DNA, the CDR3 is TGTGCCAGTTCGACAGGGGCGCTTGAGCAGTACGTC.

The chain links TRBV24-1 to TRBJ2-1; maybe TRBD2 (5 bases). Per germline, CDR1 KGHDR and CDR2 SFDVKD. The CDR3 extends over 14 amino acids. V was trimmed by 8 bases and J by 8 bases, leaving 18 bases between them. The CDR3 spells CATMPHDGRDEQFF. CDR3 nucleotide sequence: TGTGCCACCATGCCCCATGATGGGCGGGATGAGCAGTTCTTC.

This clonotype was picked up a small number of times. V gene TRBV7-6 combines with J gene TRBJ2-2, with D tentatively TRBD1 (6 bases). The CDR3 runs to 18 residues. Germline V gives CDR1 SGHVS, CDR2 FNYEAQ. The germline V and J ends were trimmed by 3 bases and 4 bases, with 21 bases remaining between them. CDR3 DNA sequence: TGTGCCAGCAGCTTCACTAGGGGAAGAGGGGGTTTCACCGGGGAGCTGTTTTTT. Translated: CASSFTRGRGGFTGELFF.

This clonotype appeared many times. The CDR3 nucleotides read TGTGCCAGCAGCTTAGCGCTGAGAGGGTTCTATGGCTACACCTTC. Amino acid sequence: CASSLALRGFYGYTF. This chain connects TRBV7-9 to TRBJ1-2; D not resolved. Germline V gene sequence: CDR1 SEHNR, CDR2 FQNEAQ (reference sequence). V lost 0 bases, J lost 4 bases, and 12 bases lay in between. The CDR3 is made up of 15 amino acids. The full variable domain, with the rest looked up from reference TRBV7-9 and TRBJ1-2, is DTGVSQNPRHKITKRGQNVTFRCDPISEHNRLYWYRQTLGQGPEFLTYFQNEAQLEKSRLLSDRFSAERPKGSFSTLEIQRTEQGDSAMYLCASSLALRGFYGYTFGSGTRLTVV.

The V and J genes are TRBV18 and TRBJ2-3; no firm D call. The CDR3 length is 17 residues. V lost 3 bases and J 2 bases, leaving 18 bases between the germline ends. The germline CDR1 and CDR2 sequences are KGHSH and LQKENI. In DNA form, the CDR3 reads TGTGCCAGCTCACCGGACGGTTTGAAAGCGTCCACAGATACGCAGTATTTT. Amino acid sequence: CASSPDGLKASTDTQYF.

This clonotype came up a few times. The chain links TRBV7-9 to TRBJ1-1, with D possibly being TRBD1 (5 bases). Germline CDR1 is SEHNR and CDR2 is FQNEAQ (reference sequence). The CDR3 totals 14 residues. Between the trimmed V and J ends, which lost 4 bases and 4 bases, there was a span of 13 bases. CDR3 residues: CASSYNQGGTEAFF. Here the CDR3 DNA reads TGTGCCAGCAGCTACAATCAGGGCGGCACTGAAGCTTTCTTT. The full variable domain, with the rest looked up from reference TRBV7-9 and TRBJ1-1, is DTGVSQNPRHKITKRGQNVTFRCDPISEHNRLYWYRQTLGQGPEFLTYFQNEAQLEKSRLLSDRFSAERPKGSFSTLEIQRTEQGDSAMYLCASSYNQGGTEAFFGQGTRLTVV.

This clonotype was seen a few times. V and J are TRBV7-2 and TRBJ2-3, with TRBD2 matching 8 bases. CDR1 and CDR2 from the germline V gene are SGHTA and FQGNSA. This CDR3 region has 15 residues. After removal of 5 bases from V and 3 bases from J, the junction contained 7 bases not matched to a gene. In nucleotides, the CDR3 is TGTGCCAGCAGCACCTACGGGGGGGCGACAGATACGCAGTATTTT. Its protein product is CASSTYGGATDTQYF.

This clonotype showed up just a few times. The chain joins TRBV15 to TRBJ1-6; no reliable D call. V was cut by 4 bases and J by 7 bases, with 5 bases left in between. CDR3 length: 12 residues. Germline V gene sequence: CDR1 LNHNV, CDR2 YYDKDF (reference sequence). This CDR3 reads CATSTANSPLHF. As DNA, the CDR3 is TGTGCCACCAGCACAGCCAATTCACCCCTCCACTTT.

Only a few counts were recorded for this clonotype. CDR3 residues: CASSQEHRNQPQHF. The DNA for the CDR3 is TGTGCCAGCAGCCAAGAACACAGAAATCAGCCCCAGCATTTT. This chain connects TRBV3-1 to TRBJ1-5; D is unresolved. The CDR3 length is 14 residues. Germline lookup yields CDR1 LGHDT and CDR2 YNNKEL (reference sequence). V gave up 0 bases and J gave up 4 bases, with 7 bases separating them.

This clonotype was observed at least ten times. This chain uses TRBV14 with TRBJ2-5; D possibly corresponds to TRBD1 (6 bases). The CDR3 is 15 amino acids. V dropped 1 base and J dropped 5 bases, with 14 bases sitting between them. Germline values: CDR1 SGHDN, CDR2 FVKESK. The CDR3 loop reads CASSQGAPTGETQYF. The CDR3 DNA sequence: TGTGCCAGCAGCCAAGGAGCGCCTACAGGGGAGACCCAGTACTTC.

Points on this clonotype: This CDR3 fails to terminate in the conserved phenylalanine or tryptophan, so it likely reflects a read error. V usage is TRBV12-3 or TRBV12-4 and J usage is TRBJ1-2, with D uncertain. CDR3 length equals 12 residues. The V end lost 1 base, the J end lost 2 bases, and 2 bases lay between the germline ends. CDR3 loop: CASSLGNYGYTY. The CDR3 DNA follows: TGTGCCAGCAGTTTAGGGAACTATGGCTACACCTAC.

This sequence joins TRBV12-3 or TRBV12-4 and TRBJ1-3, with D tentatively TRBD1 (5 bases). The CDR3 consists of 14 residues. V lost 6 bases to trimming and J lost 4 bases, with 13 bases between them. Written as DNA, the CDR3 is TGTGCCAGCAGGACCCGAAACAGGGGAAACACCATATATTTT. It specifies CASRTRNRGNTIYF.

Only a few counts were recorded for this clonotype. The chain recombines TRBV4-3 with TRBJ2-1; no clear D gene. Looked up from germline, CDR1 is LGHNA and CDR2 is YSLEER. This CDR3 is 16 amino acids long. V was cut by 4 bases and J by 3 bases, with 16 bases left in between. In nucleotides, the CDR3 is TGCGCCAGCAGCCTCTCTGCCTGGCGGAACTACAATGAGCAGTTCTTC. Amino acids: CASSLSAWRNYNEQFF.

V is TRBV7-9 and J is TRBJ2-5, with D tentatively TRBD1 (6 bases). The CDR3 is 14 residues long. Germline assignment: CDR1 SEHNR and CDR2 FQNEAQ (reference sequence). Trimming removed 1 base at V and 5 bases at J, with 11 bases between. In DNA, the CDR3 is TGTGCCAGCAGCTTAGGAGGGGGTACGGAGACCCAGTACTTC. Residues: CASSLGGGTETQYF.

V gene TRBV12-3 or TRBV12-4 combines with J gene TRBJ1-5, with D uncertain. Trimming took off 3 bases at V and 0 bases at J, with 15 bases between the two ends. The CDR3 extends over 17 amino acids. CDR3 sequence (DNA): TGTGCCAGCAGTTTTAAGCTAAACGGCTTTAGCAATCAGCCCCAGCATTTT. This encodes CASSFKLNGFSNQPQHF.

Only a few counts were recorded for this clonotype. The chain has TRBV29-1 and TRBJ2-1, with 9 bases aligning to TRBD1. V shed 6 bases and J 3 bases; nucleotides not matched to a gene: 15. Germline-derived CDR1 and CDR2 are SQVTM and ANQGSEA. The CDR3 contains 17 residues. Here the CDR3 DNA reads TGCAGCGTCATAAGCTTGACAGGGGGGAAAGACTACAATGAGCAGTTCTTC. Translation: CSVISLTGGKDYNEQFF.

This clonotype occurred many times. The rearrangement joins TRBV27 to TRBJ1-1, with D perhaps TRBD1 (6 bases). Germline lookup yields CDR1 MNHEY and CDR2 SMNVEV (reference sequence). The V gene lost 3 bases and the J gene lost 5 bases, with 7 bases spanning the gap. The CDR3 is 12 amino acids. This chain's CDR3 is CASSFRGTEAFF. The CDR3 DNA reads as TGTGCCAGCAGTTTTAGGGGGACTGAAGCTTTCTTT.

This clonotype was detected many times. The chain carries TRBV28 and TRBJ1-4; no clear D. The germline V gene has CDR1 MDHEN and CDR2 SYDVKM. The ends were cut back, 4 bases at V and 6 bases at J, with 6 bases in the middle. The CDR3 spans 12 residues. CDR3 DNA: TGTGCCAGCAGTTCCAGCTATGAAAAACTGTTTTTT. Its protein is CASSSSYEKLFF.

This clonotype was counted between two and nine times. The rearrangement links TRBV4-1 to TRBJ1-1, with D hard to call. CDR3 length: 15 residues. In germline, CDR1 is MGHRA, CDR2 YSYEKL. V was trimmed by 0 bases and J by 1 base, leaving 9 bases between them. In nucleotides, the CDR3 is TGCGCCAGCAGCCAAGATCTTCGGGGGAACACTGAAGCTTTCTTT. Translating gives CASSQDLRGNTEAFF.

This clonotype appeared a few times. This rearrangement joins TRBV27 to TRBJ2-2; TRBD2 agrees at 10 bases. CDR1 is MNHEY and CDR2 is SMNVEV in the germline V gene (reference sequence). The CDR3 has 18 residues. With V trimmed by 2 bases and J by 0 bases, 6 bases remained unmatched. The DNA of the CDR3 is TGTGCCAGCAGTTTAGCACTAGCGGGGACCACGAACACCGGGGAGCTGTTTTTT. As protein: CASSLALAGTTNTGELFF.

This clonotype was detected only a few times. The V and J genes are TRBV12-3 or TRBV12-4 and TRBJ1-2; a weak D match, TRBD1 (5 bases). The CDR3 contains 14 residues. The V end was cut by 1 base, the J end by 8 bases, with 14 bases between. DNA of the CDR3: TGTGCCAGCAGTTTAGGCGGGGGTCCGGGAGGCTACACCTTC. This translates into CASSLGGGPGGYTF.

This clonotype has a handful of counts. V is TRBV20-1 and J is TRBJ2-7; 10 bases align to TRBD1. J was trimmed by 7 bases and V by 1 base; bases with no gene match: 10. The germline V gene has CDR1 DFQATT and CDR2 SNEGSKA (reference sequence). The CDR3 extends over 15 amino acids. DNA of the CDR3: TGCAGTGCTAGAGCTCGACGGACAGGGGGTGGAGAGCAGTACTTC. Its protein product is CSARARRTGGGEQYF.

The chain recombines TRBV10-3 with TRBJ2-7; D is possibly TRBD2 (5 bases). CDR1 and CDR2 (germline): ENHRY, SYGVKD. V lost 3 bases to trimming and J lost 3 bases, with 9 bases between them. This CDR3 region has 13 residues. The CDR3 coding sequence is TGTGCCATCAGTGAAGAGGGCCACTACGAGCAGTACGTC. This translates into CAISEEGHYEQYV.

This clonotype was counted a few times. The chain has TRBV6-5 and TRBJ2-1, with 8 positions matching TRBD2. Germline loops: CDR1 MNHEY, CDR2 SVGAGI. This CDR3 region has 15 residues. With V trimmed by 6 bases and J by 5 bases, 9 bases remained unmatched. CDR3 bases: TGTGCCAGCAGATTAGCGGGGTATGAGGACAATGAGCAGTTCTTC. Protein sequence: CASRLAGYEDNEQFF.